The 25 T cell receptor beta chains below were found in one sample sequenced in a study of PD-1 blockade in classical Hodgkin lymphoma. The assay was immunoSEQ multiplex PCR, and TCRdb's table has in-frame clones only and misses some. The repertoire holds some 100,000 clones, with roughly 92% as singletons. Relapse after autologous stem cell transplantation occurred in every patient, and brentuximab vedotin exposure varied. Sequenced material: peripheral blood mononuclear cells (PBMCs), taken at baseline. These receptors all stem from a human donor with classical Hodgkin lymphoma.

The chain employs TRBV7-3 and TRBJ2-3; TRBD2 is a possible D gene (5 bases). V lost 2 bases, J lost 1 base, and 7 bases lay in between. Germline CDR1 is SGHTA and CDR2 is FQGTGA. This CDR3 has 14 residues. The chain's CDR3 is CASSLGAGTDTQYF. The CDR3 DNA sequence: TGTGCCAGCAGCTTAGGAGCGGGCACAGATACGCAGTATTTT.

The chain uses TRBV4-1 and TRBJ2-7; D is unclear. V was shortened by 6 bases and J by 5 bases, with 14 bases between the two germline ends. Per germline, CDR1 MGHRA and CDR2 YSYEKL. CDR3 length: 13 amino acids. The CDR3 loop reads CASRGPGPDEQYF. The DNA for the CDR3 is TGCGCCAGCAGGGGTCCCGGGCCTGACGAGCAGTACTTC.

The chain uses TRBV28 and TRBJ2-1; TRBD1 agrees at 8 bases. The CDR3 sequence is 15 residues long. The germline gives CDR1 MDHEN, CDR2 SYDVKM. Trimming removed 5 bases from V and 9 bases from J; junction bases left unmatched: 12. The chain's CDR3 is CASSPPGQVNGEQFF. The CDR3 region has the DNA TGTGCCAGCAGTCCCCCGGGACAGGTTAACGGTGAGCAGTTCTTC. The whole variable domain, filled in from reference TRBV28 and TRBJ2-1, reads DVKVTQSSRYLVKRTGEKVFLECVQDMDHENMFWYRQDPGLGLRLIYFSYDVKMKEKGDIPEGYSVSREKKERFSLILESASTNQTSMYLCASSPPGQVNGEQFFGPGTRLTVL.

The chain joins TRBV28 to TRBJ2-3; D gene unclear. The CDR3 covers 11 residues. Per germline, CDR1 MDHEN and CDR2 SYDVKM. V lost 6 bases, J lost 1 base, and 2 bases lay in between. CDR3 coding DNA: TGTGCCAGCAGACGCACAGATACGCAGTATTTT. Protein: CASRRTDTQYF.

The gene calls are TRBV10-1 and TRBJ2-2; possible D gene TRBD1, 6 bases. V lost 8 bases and J 2 bases, leaving 27 bases between the germline ends. CDR3 length equals 19 residues. Germline V CDR1 and CDR2: WNHNN, SYGVQD (reference sequence). In nucleotides, the CDR3 is TGCGCCAGCCCGGATGGGCCAGGGGCGAATCCAAACAACACCGGGGAGCTGTTTTTT. It codes for CASPDGPGANPNNTGELFF.

This chain joins TRBV27 and TRBJ1-3, with 8 positions matching TRBD1. Germline CDR1 is MNHEY and CDR2 is SMNVEV (reference sequence). The CDR3 totals 16 residues. J was trimmed by 0 bases and V by 8 bases; bases with no gene match: 9. As DNA, the CDR3 is TGTGCCAGCCAACCCCGGGACAGGAGCTCTGGAAACACCATATATTTT. Translation gives CASQPRDRSSGNTIYF.

The chain has TRBV9 and TRBJ1-1; weak D call: TRBD1 (6 bases). V was pared by 3 bases and J by 1 base, with 19 bases between. Germline V gene data show CDR1 as SGDLS and CDR2 as YYNGEE. CDR3 size: 17 residues. The CDR3: CASSGTGSLWENTEAFF. CDR3 DNA sequence: TGTGCCAGCAGCGGTACAGGGAGTTTATGGGAGAACACTGAAGCTTTCTTT.

This clone has more than one count but fewer than ten. This chain uses TRBV7-2 with TRBJ2-4; 10 bases agree with TRBD2. Germline CDR1 reads SGHTA; CDR2 reads FQGNSA. V trimming: 1 base; J trimming: 2 bases; junction bases outside the gene matches: 5. This CDR3 has 17 amino acids. CDR3 protein: CASSLEAGGPTKNIQYF. The CDR3 DNA sequence: TGTGCCAGCAGCTTAGAAGCGGGAGGGCCGACCAAAAACATTCAGTACTTC.

Here the CDR3 DNA reads TGTGCCAGCAGTGTGCGGGAGGGCCTACGGACAGATACGCAGTATTTT. It is translated as CASSVREGLRTDTQYF. V is TRBV28 and J is TRBJ2-3, with 9 positions matching TRBD2. In germline, CDR1 is MDHEN, CDR2 SYDVKM. The CDR3 extends over 16 amino acids. V lost 5 bases to trimming and J lost 3 bases; unmatched junction nucleotides: 9.

This chain uses TRBV28 with TRBJ2-7; TRBD1 might be the D (5 bases). The V gene lost 11 bases and the J gene lost 2 bases, with 13 bases spanning the gap. The CDR3 length is 12 residues. CDR1 MDHEN and CDR2 SYDVKM come from the germline V gene. CDR3 nucleotide sequence: TGTGCCCACTCGGCAGGGACCTACGAGCAGTACTTC. Translating it yields CAHSAGTYEQYF. The complete variable domain, with remaining parts taken from reference TRBV28 and TRBJ2-7, reads DVKVTQSSRYLVKRTGEKVFLECVQDMDHENMFWYRQDPGLGLRLIYFSYDVKMKEKGDIPEGYSVSREKKERFSLILESASTNQTSMYLCAHSAGTYEQYFGPGTRLTVT.

This chain joins TRBV19 and TRBJ1-3; D gene uncertain. V lost 10 bases and J 0 bases, leaving 13 bases between the germline ends. CDR1 is LNHDA and CDR2 is SQIVND in the germline V gene (reference sequence). CDR3 size: 14 residues. CDR3 residues: CATLPGGSGNTIYF. Here the CDR3 DNA reads TGTGCCACCCTCCCCGGAGGCTCTGGAAACACCATATATTTT.

The rearrangement joins TRBV19 to TRBJ2-1; 8 bases align to TRBD2. This CDR3 region has 14 residues. The trim removed 7 bases at V and 3 bases at J, leaving 5 bases unmatched. Germline V gene sequence: CDR1 LNHDA, CDR2 SQIVND (reference sequence). CDR3 protein: CASIPSGFYNEQFF. DNA for the CDR3: TGTGCCAGTATTCCTAGCGGGTTCTACAATGAGCAGTTCTTC.

This sequence joins TRBV30 and TRBJ2-5; 7 nucleotides line up with TRBD1. Germline-derived CDR1 and CDR2 are GTSNPN and SVGIG (reference sequence). The V segment lost 2 bases and the J segment 2 bases; nucleotides outside the gene matches: 5. The CDR3 spans 14 residues. The CDR3 sequence: CAWSRGRGQETQYF. The DNA for the CDR3 is TGTGCCTGGAGTCGCGGCAGGGGGCAAGAGACCCAGTACTTC.

The chain couples TRBV7-2 to TRBJ2-7, with TRBD2 matching 10 bases. The CDR3 consists of 18 residues. V lost 1 base and J lost 2; bases outside the gene matches: 11. CDR1 SGHTA and CDR2 FQGNSA come from the germline V gene. CDR3 in DNA: TGTGCCAGCAGCTTAGTATCCTCAGCGGGAGGGCCTCCCTACGAGCAGTACTTC. This translates into CASSLVSSAGGPPYEQYF.

V usage is TRBV9 and J usage is TRBJ2-3, with 11 bases aligning to TRBD2. This CDR3 spans 17 amino acids. Per germline, CDR1 SGDLS and CDR2 YYNGEE. V lost 0 bases and J lost 5; bases outside the gene matches: 8. The CDR3 region is CASSVVGPSGRQDTQYF. In DNA, the CDR3 is TGTGCCAGCAGCGTAGTCGGTCCTAGCGGGAGGCAAGATACGCAGTATTTT.

The V gene is TRBV25-1, the J gene TRBJ2-5; D gene unclear. CDR3 length equals 15 residues. Per the germline V gene, CDR1 is MGHDK and CDR2 is SYGVNS. Trimming pared 3 bases from V and 5 bases from J, leaving 16 bases between. The CDR3 DNA sequence: TGTGCCAGCAGTGATATGGTTGGGATTTGGGAGACCCAGTACTTC. This gives the protein CASSDMVGIWETQYF. Full variable domain (outside the CDR3, taken from reference TRBV25-1 and TRBJ2-5): EADIYQTPRYLVIGTGKKITLECSQTMGHDKMYWYQQDPGMELHLIHYSYGVNSTEKGDLSSESTVSRIRTEHFPLTLESARPSHTSQYLCASSDMVGIWETQYFGPGTRLLVL.

This clone has only a few counts. The genes are TRBV25-1 and TRBJ1-2, with a possible D match to TRBD1 (5 bases). CDR1 is MGHDK, CDR2 SYGVNS, per germline. Trimming shortened V by 6 bases and J by 7 bases, and 18 bases separated the two germline ends. CDR3 length equals 14 residues. The CDR3 sequence: CASSPRDQLGGYTF. CDR3 coding DNA: TGTGCCAGCAGCCCCCGGGACCAACTGGGTGGCTACACCTTC.

The chain links TRBV28 to TRBJ1-2; D ambiguous. This CDR3 is 17 amino acids long. Looked up from germline, CDR1 is MDHEN and CDR2 is SYDVKM. Trimming pared 1 base from V and 4 bases from J, leaving 19 bases between. DNA of the CDR3: TGTGCCAGCAGTTTATTCAAAAGGCGGGATGCCGGCTATGGCTACACCTTC. This encodes CASSLFKRRDAGYGYTF.

J is TRBJ2-7 and V is TRBV28; 7 bases are shared with TRBD1. The CDR3 consists of 12 residues. Germline V gives CDR1 MDHEN, CDR2 SYDVKM. The ends lost 5 bases at V and 6 bases at J; junction bases unmatched: 4. In DNA form, the CDR3 reads TGTGCCAGCAGTGGGGACAGCCTCGAGCAGTACTTC. Amino acids: CASSGDSLEQYF.

This clone was seen a single time. CDR3 coding DNA: TGTGCCAGCAGGACCTACCGGGACAGCCTAGCCAAAAACATTCAGTACTTC. Encoded protein: CASRTYRDSLAKNIQYF. The chain recombines TRBV5-8 with TRBJ2-4; TRBD1 matches 7 bases. The CDR3 is 17 residues long. Germline V gene sequence: CDR1 SGHTS, CDR2 YDEGEE. V gave up 5 bases and J gave up 0 bases; unmatched junction bases: 11. Looking up the rest from reference TRBV5-8 and TRBJ2-4 gives the full variable domain: EAGVTQSPTHLIKTRGQQATLRCSPISGHTSVYWYQQALGLGLQFLLWYDEGEERNRGNFPPRFSGRQFPNYSSELNVNALELEDSALYLCASRTYRDSLAKNIQYFGAGTRLSVL.

This sequence joins TRBV19 and TRBJ1-5, with D perhaps matching TRBD1 (5 bases). V was cut by 1 base and J by 4 bases, with 14 bases left in between. Germline CDR1 is LNHDA and CDR2 is SQIVND (reference sequence). This CDR3 region has 16 residues. CDR3 amino acids: CASSIGPGDVNQPQHF. In DNA, the CDR3 is TGTGCCAGTAGTATAGGTCCTGGGGACGTAAATCAGCCCCAGCATTTT.

The chain uses TRBV5-1 and TRBJ2-1; D is possibly TRBD2 (6 bases). The germline CDR1 and CDR2 sequences are SGHRS and YFSETQ. V shed 2 bases and J shed 4 bases, with 10 bases lying between them. This CDR3 spans 14 amino acids. The CDR3 reads CASSFSRDYNEQFF. The CDR3 DNA follows: TGCGCCAGCAGCTTTTCGCGGGATTACAATGAGCAGTTCTTC.

The chain recombines TRBV5-1 with TRBJ2-1, with 13 bases matching TRBD2. The CDR3 loop spans 15 amino acids. V shed 2 bases and J 7 bases; nucleotides not matched to a gene: 3. Per germline, CDR1 SGHRS and CDR2 YFSETQ. CDR3 sequence: CASSFTSGRVNEQFF. CDR3 nucleotides: TGCGCCAGCAGCTTTACTAGCGGGAGGGTGAATGAGCAGTTCTTC.

The V gene is TRBV30, the J gene TRBJ2-1; 8 bases are shared with TRBD2. This CDR3 region has 15 residues. V was pared by 2 bases and J by 3 bases, with 6 bases of the junction left unmatched. CDR1 and CDR2 from the germline V gene are GTSNPN and SVGIG (reference sequence). DNA for the CDR3: TGTGCCTGGAGTAGCACTAGCGGCCGCTACAATGAGCAGTTCTTC. It yields the protein CAWSSTSGRYNEQFF.

This clone turned up a few times. The genes are TRBV5-4 and TRBJ1-3, with D maybe TRBD1 (5 bases). V was cut by 1 base and J by 0 bases, with 11 bases left in between. The germline V gene has CDR1 SGHNT and CDR2 YYREEE (reference sequence). The CDR3 runs to 16 residues. The CDR3 coding sequence is TGTGCCAGCAGCTTGTGGACACCGAGCTCTGGAAACACCATATATTTT. It translates to CASSLWTPSSGNTIYF.